Following are 13 T cell receptor beta chains from one sample sequenced in a study of PD-1 blockade in classical Hodgkin lymphoma. Following autologous stem cell transplantation, relapse occurred in every patient, and exposure to brentuximab vedotin varied. Magnetic negative selection of thawed PBMCs was the method by which CD4+ T cells were purified. Here immunoSEQ multiplex PCR was the method, and the copy in TCRdb shows in-frame clones only, minus some. The repertoire holds about 8,500 clones, about four fifths seen once, with 9.5% to 13% in the top ten. Here the sequenced sample was CD4+ T cells from blood, taken at baseline. These receptors all stem from a human donor with classical Hodgkin lymphoma.

The V call is TRBV5-6, the J call TRBJ2-7; D is perhaps TRBD1 (7 bases). CDR3 length: 14 residues. Germline CDR1 and CDR2: SGHDT and YYEEEE. Between the trimmed V and J ends, which lost 1 base and 9 bases, there was a span of 17 bases. CDR3 DNA: TGTGCCAGCAGCTTGCTTGGACAGGAGGGGGGGCAGTACTTC. Residues: CASSLLGQEGGQYF.

The chain is built from TRBV11-2 and TRBJ2-6, with D unresolved. Germline V gene sequence: CDR1 SGHAT, CDR2 FQNNGV. The CDR3 is made up of 15 amino acids. Deletions cut 2 bases from V and 0 bases from J, with 5 bases between. The CDR3 sequence is CASSLRDSGANVLTF. Here the CDR3 DNA reads TGTGCCAGCAGCTTACGAGACTCTGGGGCCAACGTCCTGACTTTC.

The gene calls are TRBV28 and TRBJ1-5, with 10 positions matching TRBD1. CDR3 size: 17 residues. From germline, CDR1 is MDHEN and CDR2 SYDVKM. Trimming removed 3 bases from V and 3 bases from J; junction bases left unmatched: 8. CDR3 protein: CASSFSIGTGDNQPQHF. The CDR3 nucleotides read TGTGCCAGCAGTTTTTCCATCGGGACAGGGGACAATCAGCCCCAGCATTTT.

The V gene is TRBV2, the J gene TRBJ2-7, with D tentatively TRBD1 or TRBD2 (6 bases each). Germline CDR1 SNHLY, CDR2 FYNNEI. V lost 5 bases and J lost 1, with 21 bases in between. The CDR3 runs to 17 residues. CDR3 residues: CASSPGALGQGSYEQYF. DNA for the CDR3: TGTGCCAGCAGTCCGGGGGCCCTCGGGCAGGGGTCCTACGAGCAGTACTTC.

The genes are TRBV5-1 and TRBJ2-5; D is unclear. The CDR3 consists of 11 residues. Trimming took 0 bases from V and 4 from J, leaving 1 base between them. Germline CDR1 SGHRS, CDR2 YFSETQ. The CDR3 coding sequence is TGCGCCAGCAGCTTGGCAGAGACCCAGTACTTC. It specifies CASSLAETQYF. The full variable domain, in which reference TRBV5-1 and TRBJ2-5 provide the parts outside the CDR3, is KAGVTQTPRYLIKTRGQQVTLSCSPISGHRSVSWYQQTPGQGLQFLFEYFSETQRNKGNFPGRFSGRQFSNSRSEMNVSTLELGDSALYLCASSLAETQYFGPGTRLLVL.

The chain carries TRBV5-6 and TRBJ2-1, with 8 bases fitting TRBD1. The V gene's germline CDR1 is SGHDT and CDR2 YYEEEE. The CDR3 is 16 amino acids. V shed 5 bases and J 6 bases; nucleotides not matched to a gene: 13. The CDR3 DNA reads TGTGCCAGCAGTCAAAAATCCGGGACAGGAGCCAATGAGCAGTTCTTC. Translation: CASSQKSGTGANEQFF.

This chain connects TRBV12-5 to TRBJ2-3, with TRBD2 identical over 10 bases. The V segment lost 4 bases and the J segment 1 base; nucleotides outside the gene matches: 8. The CDR3 extends over 17 amino acids. CDR1 LGHNT and CDR2 FRNRAP come from the germline V gene. The chain's CDR3 is CASGSGGGTSGTDTQYF. Here the CDR3 DNA reads TGTGCTAGTGGTTCGGGCGGAGGGACTAGCGGCACAGATACGCAGTATTTT.

V and J are TRBV4-2 and TRBJ2-7, with 9 bases aligning to TRBD2. The CDR3 spans 16 residues. The germline V gene has CDR1 LGHNA and CDR2 YNFKEQ. The trim removed 1 base at V and 5 bases at J, leaving 9 bases unmatched. The CDR3 nucleotides are TGTGCCAGCAGCCAAGGATTAAGGCTAGCGGGGAACGAGCAGTACTTC. Translated: CASSQGLRLAGNEQYF.

The chain is built from TRBV11-2 and TRBJ2-3, with 12 bases that match TRBD2. The junction had 5 bases not matched to a gene; V was cut back by 1 base and J by 6 bases. The CDR3 covers 16 residues. Germline CDR1 SGHAT, CDR2 FQNNGV. CDR3: CASSLVLAGGLDTQYF. For the CDR3, the DNA is TGTGCCAGCAGCTTAGTACTAGCGGGAGGTTTGGATACGCAGTATTTT.

V and J are TRBV5-1 and TRBJ2-2; D remains unclear. The germline V and J ends were trimmed by 4 bases and 2 bases, with 3 bases remaining between them. Germline V gives CDR1 SGHRS, CDR2 YFSETQ. CDR3 size: 12 residues. The CDR3 reads CASSLNTGELFF. In nucleotides, the CDR3 is TGCGCCAGCAGCCTTAACACCGGGGAGCTGTTTTTT.

The chain couples TRBV5-1 to TRBJ2-1; tentatively, D is TRBD2 (5 bases). From germline, CDR1 is SGHRS and CDR2 YFSETQ. This CDR3 has 17 residues. Trimming removed 5 bases at V and 0 bases at J, with 18 bases between. The CDR3 sequence: CASSLAAGISSYNEQFF. The CDR3 DNA reads TGCGCCAGCAGTCTGGCCGCCGGGATCAGCTCCTACAATGAGCAGTTCTTC.

This clone was seen a handful of times. The chain employs TRBV29-1 and TRBJ1-4, with 7 bases identical to TRBD1. Germline assignment: CDR1 SQVTM and CDR2 ANQGSEA. The V and J ends lost 2 bases and 7 bases, in that order; junction bases with no gene match: 7. The CDR3 length is 14 residues. CDR3 loop: CSVETSGGGEKLFF. CDR3 bases: TGCAGCGTTGAAACGTCAGGGGGTGGTGAAAAACTGTTTTTT.

This rearrangement joins TRBV14 to TRBJ1-1; 7 bases align to TRBD1. J lost 4 bases, V lost 5 bases, and 4 bases had no gene match. CDR1 is SGHDN and CDR2 is FVKESK in the germline V gene. The length of the CDR3 is 13 residues. The CDR3 spells CASSKGGRTEAFF. The CDR3, as DNA: TGTGCCAGCAGCAAAGGGGGCCGCACTGAAGCTTTCTTT.